The 17 T cell receptor beta chains listed next were all sequenced from one sample in a study of regulatory T cells in long-lasting Graves disease (dated by TCRdb to the early 2020s). The library came from multiplex PCR. These reads were obtained on an Illumina HiSeq 4000. TCR beta libraries were built with iRepertoire HTBI primers and Arm-PCR amplification of CDR3 regions. In-frame beta chains were kept once TCRdb had trimmed the public reads at Q25 with fastp and called clones with MiXCR. For every CDR3 protein sequence, its rows merge into one entry that carries the most common genes and DNA. This sample gives more than 400,000 distinct CDR3 sequences in total; about 16% of them show up just once. The ten biggest clones cover approximately 12% of the sample. Reading the label with the study, this specimen's time point is: newly diagnosed GD, antithyroid drugs for less than 3 months. RNA was extracted from PBMCs in TRIzol for both TCR sequencing and RNA sequencing.

These data are also associated with another study on T cells in Graves' hyperthyroidism and ophthalmopathy.

Material: peripheral blood mononuclear cells (PBMCs), obtained at new diagnosis, from a patient treated with antithyroid drugs. The source of these receptors is a man aged 40-49 years with Graves disease. Donor details come from another sample of the same person, matched by shared clones.

This chain connects TRBV25-1 to TRBJ1-2; D not certain. The V end was cut by 1 base, the J end by 0 bases, with 18 bases between. The CDR3 has 18 amino acids. Looked up from germline, CDR1 is MGHDK and CDR2 is SYGVNS. CDR3 nucleotides: TGTGCCAGCAGTGAATCCTCTCTCACCCGGTCCGCTAACTATGGCTACACCTTC. This encodes CASSESSLTRSANYGYTF.

This clonotype was detected a few times. The rearrangement uses TRBV19 and TRBJ2-1, with D tentatively TRBD1 or TRBD2 (6 bases each). The DNA end lines up better with TRBJ2-5; the J call may be wrong. CDR3 length: 14 residues. Germline CDR1 and CDR2: LNHDA and SQIVND (reference sequence). CDR3 in amino acids: CASSHGGGGETQYF. In DNA form, the CDR3 reads TGTGCCAGTAGCCACGGGGGCGGAGGGGAGACCCAGTACTTC.

In its sample, this clonotype was seen many times. DNA for the CDR3: TGTGCCAGCTCACCACAAGGACAGGGTGAGAATACGCAGTATTTT. Protein sequence: CASSPQGQGENTQYF. The V call is TRBV18, the J call TRBJ2-3, with 8 nucleotides matching TRBD1. Trimming removed 1 base from V and 7 bases from J; junction bases left unmatched: 7. The CDR3 loop spans 15 amino acids. The germline CDR1 and CDR2 sequences are KGHSH and LQKENI.

In its sample, this clonotype was seen a few times. The chain couples TRBV7-9 to TRBJ2-7; TRBD1 or TRBD2 may be the D gene (5 bases each). This CDR3 has 14 amino acids. V was pared by 5 bases and J by 3 bases, with 14 bases between. The V gene's germline CDR1 is SEHNR and CDR2 FQNEAQ (reference sequence). CDR3 in amino acids: CASSNRDGNYEQYF. The CDR3 bases are TGTGCCAGCAGCAACCGGGACGGGAACTACGAGCAGTACTTC.

This clonotype occurred many times. The DNA for the CDR3 is TGCGCCAGCAGCTTGCTCAGGGGGGTGGGGTACGAGCAGTACTTC. Its translation: CASSLLRGVGYEQYF. V usage is TRBV5-1 and J usage is TRBJ2-7, with TRBD1 as a possible D gene (7 bases). CDR1 is SGHRS, CDR2 YFSETQ, per germline. Trimming took off 1 base at V and 4 bases at J, with 15 bases between the two ends. This CDR3 region has 15 residues.

The rearrangement uses TRBV10-3 and TRBJ1-3, with TRBD1 as a possible D gene (6 bases). From germline, CDR1 is ENHRY and CDR2 SYGVKD. The germline V and J ends were trimmed by 3 bases and 4 bases, with 10 bases remaining between them. This CDR3 comprises 14 residues. CDR3 sequence reads: CAISEGGAGNTIYF. CDR3 DNA: TGTGCCATCAGTGAAGGGGGGGCCGGAAACACCATATATTTT.

This clonotype appeared a few times. The chain employs TRBV5-6 and TRBJ2-4, with 7 bases fitting TRBD1. The germline gives CDR1 SGHDT, CDR2 YYEEEE. Trimming removed 4 bases from V and 3 bases from J; junction bases left unmatched: 7. The CDR3 covers 15 residues. The CDR3 DNA reads TGTGCCAGCAGCCCATGGGACAGCGACAAAAACATTCAGTACTTC. Translating it yields CASSPWDSDKNIQYF.

This clonotype was seen a few times. J is TRBJ1-2 and V is TRBV3-1; D is unresolved. V lost 6 bases, J lost 2 bases, and 22 bases lay in between. CDR3 length: 17 amino acids. Per the germline V gene, CDR1 is LGHDT and CDR2 is YNNKEL (reference sequence). Here the CDR3 DNA reads TGTGCCAGCAGTGATGGAAGCTTGGGGAGCTGGAACTATGGCTACACCTTC. It yields the protein CASSDGSLGSWNYGYTF. Drawing the rest from reference TRBV3-1 and TRBJ1-2, the complete variable domain is DTAVSQTPKYLVTQMGNDKSIKCEQNLGHDTMYWYKQDSKKFLKIMFSYNNKELIINETVPNRFSPKSPDKAHLNLHINSLELGDSAVYFCASSDGSLGSWNYGYTFGSGTRLTVV.

V is TRBV12-3 or TRBV12-4 and J is TRBJ2-2; possibly TRBD1 for D (6 bases). There are 13 residues in the CDR3. The ends were cut back, 6 bases at V and 4 bases at J, with 9 bases in the middle. CDR3 DNA: TGTGCCAGCAGCCTGGGGGCCACCGGGGAGCTGTTTTTT. Protein product: CASSLGATGELFF.

V usage is TRBV10-3 and J usage is TRBJ2-7, with 10 nucleotides matching TRBD1. The germline CDR1 and CDR2 sequences are ENHRY and SYGVKD. The V gene end was trimmed by 3 bases and the J gene end by 0 bases; junction bases not matched to a gene: 5. The CDR3 totals 16 residues. The CDR3 region is CAISDPGQGDSYEQYF. CDR3 nucleotide sequence: TGTGCCATCAGTGACCCCGGACAGGGGGACTCCTACGAGCAGTACTTC.

This clonotype was detected only a few times. V usage is TRBV29-1 and J usage is TRBJ2-3; D is possibly TRBD1 or TRBD2 (5 bases each). Germline V gene lookup returns CDR1 SQVTM and CDR2 ANQGSEA. This CDR3 has 14 amino acids. V lost 3 bases, J lost 1 base, and 11 bases lay in between. CDR3 protein: CSVDGAGRTDTQYF. The CDR3 nucleotides are TGCAGCGTTGATGGGGCGGGCCGCACAGATACGCAGTATTTT.

This chain connects TRBV12-3 or TRBV12-4 to TRBJ2-2, with D possibly matching TRBD2 (5 bases). The V gene lost 7 bases and the J gene lost 6 bases, with 15 bases spanning the gap. The CDR3 covers 14 residues. CDR3 coding DNA: TGTGCCAGCACGCCTAGCCAAATGGCCGGGGAGCTGTTTTTT. Protein: CASTPSQMAGELFF.

The sample holds many counts of this clonotype. This chain joins TRBV27 and TRBJ2-7, with D perhaps assigned TRBD1 or TRBD2 (5 bases each). The CDR3 contains 15 residues. V lost 7 bases to trimming and J lost 0 bases, with 16 bases between them. Germline V gives CDR1 MNHEY, CDR2 SMNVEV (reference sequence). CDR3: CASKASGGTSYEQYF. The CDR3 DNA reads TGTGCCAGCAAAGCCTCTGGGGGAACCTCCTACGAGCAGTACTTC.

This clonotype was found many times. The chain has TRBV3-1 and TRBJ2-3; a weak D match, TRBD2 (5 bases). The assigned J gene may be wrong: the sequence end matches TRBJ2-1 better. The germline V gene encodes CDR1 LGHDT and CDR2 YNNKEL (reference sequence). CDR3 length: 15 amino acids. Here the CDR3 reads CASSQDGLAKNEQFF. The DNA for the CDR3 is TGTGCCAGCAGCCAAGACGGTTTAGCGAAGAATGAGCAGTTCTTC.

Ten or more counts support this clonotype. V usage is TRBV11-1 and J usage is TRBJ2-1, with 7 bases lining up with TRBD2. Germline values: CDR1 SGHAT, CDR2 FQDESV (reference sequence). The J segment lost 4 bases and the V segment lost 2 bases, leaving 5 bases of the junction unmatched. The CDR3 is made up of 15 amino acids. CDR3 DNA sequence: TGTGCCAGCAGCTTAAGGGCTAGCGGATACAATGAGCAGTTCTTC. This translates into CASSLRASGYNEQFF.

This clonotype occurred a few times. The gene calls are TRBV5-6 and TRBJ1-5; no clear D gene. The germline gives CDR1 SGHDT, CDR2 YYEEEE. The CDR3 consists of 15 residues. Trimming removed 4 bases at V and 2 bases at J, with 13 bases between. Here the CDR3 DNA reads TGTGCCAGCAGCCGACTGGGTATGGGCAATCAGCCCCAGCATTTT. It codes for CASSRLGMGNQPQHF.

There are many counts of this clonotype. The chain links TRBV28 to TRBJ2-4; D perhaps matches TRBD1 (5 bases). This CDR3 is built from 19 residues. V was clipped by 4 bases and J by 0 bases, with 22 bases between them. Germline CDR1 reads MDHEN; CDR2 reads SYDVKM. CDR3 in DNA: TGTGCCAGCAGTTCCTCTGGCAGGGCGAAATCTCTAGCCAAAAACATTCAGTACTTC. It codes for CASSSSGRAKSLAKNIQYF. Complete variable domain (other parts from reference TRBV28 and TRBJ2-4): DVKVTQSSRYLVKRTGEKVFLECVQDMDHENMFWYRQDPGLGLRLIYFSYDVKMKEKGDIPEGYSVSREKKERFSLILESASTNQTSMYLCASSSSGRAKSLAKNIQYFGAGTRLSVL.